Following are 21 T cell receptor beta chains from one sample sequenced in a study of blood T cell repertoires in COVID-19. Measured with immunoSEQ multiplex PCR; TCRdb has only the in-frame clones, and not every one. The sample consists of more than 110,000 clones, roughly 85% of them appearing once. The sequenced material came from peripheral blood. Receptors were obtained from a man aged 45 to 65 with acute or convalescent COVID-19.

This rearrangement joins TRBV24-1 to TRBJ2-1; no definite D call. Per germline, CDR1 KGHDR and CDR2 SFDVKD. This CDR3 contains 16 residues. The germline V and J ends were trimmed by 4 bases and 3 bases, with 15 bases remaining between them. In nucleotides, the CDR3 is TGTGCCACCAGTGACCCATCCATGGTCGGCTACAATGAGCAGTTCTTC. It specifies CATSDPSMVGYNEQFF.

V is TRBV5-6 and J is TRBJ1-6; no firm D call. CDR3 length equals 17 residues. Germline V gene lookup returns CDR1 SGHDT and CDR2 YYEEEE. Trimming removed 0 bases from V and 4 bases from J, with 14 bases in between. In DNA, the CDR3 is TGTGCCAGCAGCTTGGGTGGCGCCGGAGGATATAATTCACCCCTCCACTTT. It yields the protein CASSLGGAGGYNSPLHF.

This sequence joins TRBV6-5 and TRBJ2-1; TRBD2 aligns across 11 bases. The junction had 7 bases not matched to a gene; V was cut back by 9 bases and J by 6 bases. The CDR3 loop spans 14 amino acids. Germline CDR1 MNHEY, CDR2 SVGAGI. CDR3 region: CASFLAGGSNEQFF. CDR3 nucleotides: TGTGCCAGTTTCCTAGCGGGAGGTTCCAATGAGCAGTTCTTC.

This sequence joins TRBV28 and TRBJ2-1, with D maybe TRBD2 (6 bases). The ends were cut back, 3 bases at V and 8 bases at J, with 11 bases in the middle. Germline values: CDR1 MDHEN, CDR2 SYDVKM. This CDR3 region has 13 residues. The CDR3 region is CASSFAGIDEQFF. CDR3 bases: TGTGCCAGCAGTTTTGCGGGGATCGATGAGCAGTTCTTC.

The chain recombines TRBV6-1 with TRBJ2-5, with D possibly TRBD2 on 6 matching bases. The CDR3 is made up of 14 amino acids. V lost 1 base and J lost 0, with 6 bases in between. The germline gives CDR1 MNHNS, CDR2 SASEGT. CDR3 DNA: TGTGCCAGCAGTGAAGAGCGGGACCAAGAGACCCAGTACTTC. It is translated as CASSEERDQETQYF.

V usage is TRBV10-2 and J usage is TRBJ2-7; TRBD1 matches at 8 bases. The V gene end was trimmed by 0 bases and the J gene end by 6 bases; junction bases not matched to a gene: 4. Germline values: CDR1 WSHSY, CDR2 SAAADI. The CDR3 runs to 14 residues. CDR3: CASSESGRGREQYF. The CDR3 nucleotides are TGCGCCAGCAGTGAGTCAGGCAGGGGGCGCGAGCAGTACTTC.

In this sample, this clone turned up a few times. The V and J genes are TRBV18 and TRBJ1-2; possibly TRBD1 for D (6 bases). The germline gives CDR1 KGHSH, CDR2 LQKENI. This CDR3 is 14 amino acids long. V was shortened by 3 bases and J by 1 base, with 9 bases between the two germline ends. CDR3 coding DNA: TGTGCCAGCTCACCCGGACAGAGTAACTATGGCTACACCTTC. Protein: CASSPGQSNYGYTF.

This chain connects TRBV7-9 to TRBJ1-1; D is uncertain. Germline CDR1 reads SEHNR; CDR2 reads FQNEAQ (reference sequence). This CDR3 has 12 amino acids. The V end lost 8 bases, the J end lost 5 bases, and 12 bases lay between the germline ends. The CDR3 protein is CASRRWETEAFF. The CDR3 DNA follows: TGTGCCAGCCGCAGATGGGAGACTGAAGCTTTCTTT.

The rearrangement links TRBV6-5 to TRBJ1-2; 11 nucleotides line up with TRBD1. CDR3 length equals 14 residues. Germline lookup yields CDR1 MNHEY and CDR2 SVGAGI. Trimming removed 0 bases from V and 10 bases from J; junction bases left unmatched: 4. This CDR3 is CASSYSGQGVDYTF. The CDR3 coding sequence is TGTGCCAGCAGTTACTCGGGACAGGGGGTCGACTACACCTTC.

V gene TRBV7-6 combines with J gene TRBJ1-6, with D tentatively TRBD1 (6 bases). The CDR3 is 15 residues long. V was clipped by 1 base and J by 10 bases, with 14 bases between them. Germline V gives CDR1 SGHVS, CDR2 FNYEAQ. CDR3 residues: CASSLEAQGYSPLHF. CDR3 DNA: TGTGCCAGCAGCTTAGAGGCACAGGGTTACTCACCCCTCCACTTT. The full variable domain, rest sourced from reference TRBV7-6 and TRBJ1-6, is GAGVSQSPRYKVTKRGQDVALRCDPISGHVSLYWYRQALGQGPEFLTYFNYEAQQDKSGLPNDRFSAERPEGSISTLTIQRTEQRDSAMYRCASSLEAQGYSPLHFGNGTRLTVT.

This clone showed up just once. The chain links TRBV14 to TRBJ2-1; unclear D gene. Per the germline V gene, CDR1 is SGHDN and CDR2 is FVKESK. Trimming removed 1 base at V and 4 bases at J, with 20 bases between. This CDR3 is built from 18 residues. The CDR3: CASSQVVKSANRYNEQFF. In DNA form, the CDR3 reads TGTGCCAGCAGCCAAGTGGTGAAGAGTGCGAATAGATACAATGAGCAGTTCTTC.

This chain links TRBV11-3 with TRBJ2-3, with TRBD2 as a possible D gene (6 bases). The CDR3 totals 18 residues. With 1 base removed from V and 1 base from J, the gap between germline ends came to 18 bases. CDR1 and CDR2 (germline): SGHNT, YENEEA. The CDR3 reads CASSLVIPPGVGTDTQYF. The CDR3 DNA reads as TGTGCCAGCAGCTTAGTTATCCCCCCGGGAGTCGGCACAGATACGCAGTATTTT.

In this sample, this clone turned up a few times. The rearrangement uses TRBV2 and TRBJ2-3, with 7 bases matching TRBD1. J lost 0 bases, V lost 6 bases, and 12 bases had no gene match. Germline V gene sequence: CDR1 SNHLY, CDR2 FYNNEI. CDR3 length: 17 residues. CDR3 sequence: CASRGSRGPTSTDTQYF. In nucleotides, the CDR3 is TGTGCCAGCAGGGGCTCGAGGGGGCCGACTAGCACAGATACGCAGTATTTT.

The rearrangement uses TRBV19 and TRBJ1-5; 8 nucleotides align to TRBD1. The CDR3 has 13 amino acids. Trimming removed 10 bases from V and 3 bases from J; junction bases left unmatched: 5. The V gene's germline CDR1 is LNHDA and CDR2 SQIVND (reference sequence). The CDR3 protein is CATSDRDNQPQHF. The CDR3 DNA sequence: TGTGCCACTTCGGACAGGGACAATCAGCCCCAGCATTTT.

CDR3 in DNA: TGTGCCAGCAGCCCAGGATACGAGCAGTACTTC. Protein product: CASSPGYEQYF. This chain uses TRBV7-9 with TRBJ2-7; D uncertain. CDR1 is SEHNR and CDR2 is FQNEAQ in the germline V gene (reference sequence). V shed 5 bases and J shed 4 bases, with 6 bases lying between them. The CDR3 consists of 11 residues.

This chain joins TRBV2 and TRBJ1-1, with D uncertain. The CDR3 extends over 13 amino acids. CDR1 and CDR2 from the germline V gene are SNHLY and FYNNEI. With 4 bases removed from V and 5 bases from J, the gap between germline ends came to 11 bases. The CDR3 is CASSVGALTEAFF. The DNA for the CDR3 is TGTGCCAGCAGTGTGGGCGCCCTAACTGAAGCTTTCTTT.

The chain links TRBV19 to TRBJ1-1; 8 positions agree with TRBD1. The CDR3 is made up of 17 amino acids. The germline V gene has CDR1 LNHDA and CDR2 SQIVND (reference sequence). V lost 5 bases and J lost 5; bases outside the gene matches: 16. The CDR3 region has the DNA TGTGCCAGTAGTCCCTGGCAGGGGGCGGAGGGGGGGACTGAAGCTTTCTTT. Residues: CASSPWQGAEGGTEAFF.

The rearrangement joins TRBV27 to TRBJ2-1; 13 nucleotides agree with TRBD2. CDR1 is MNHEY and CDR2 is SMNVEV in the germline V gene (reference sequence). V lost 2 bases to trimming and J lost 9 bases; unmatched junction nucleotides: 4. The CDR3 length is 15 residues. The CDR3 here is CASSLAGTSGVEQFF. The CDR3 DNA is TGTGCCAGCAGTTTAGCCGGGACTAGCGGGGTTGAGCAGTTCTTC.

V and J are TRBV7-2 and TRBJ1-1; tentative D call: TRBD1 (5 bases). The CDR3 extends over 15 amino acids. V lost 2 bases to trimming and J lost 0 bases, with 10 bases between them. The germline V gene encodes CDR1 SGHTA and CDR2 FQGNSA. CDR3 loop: CASSLMTALNTEAFF. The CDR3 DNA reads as TGTGCCAGCAGCTTAATGACAGCGCTGAACACTGAAGCTTTCTTT.

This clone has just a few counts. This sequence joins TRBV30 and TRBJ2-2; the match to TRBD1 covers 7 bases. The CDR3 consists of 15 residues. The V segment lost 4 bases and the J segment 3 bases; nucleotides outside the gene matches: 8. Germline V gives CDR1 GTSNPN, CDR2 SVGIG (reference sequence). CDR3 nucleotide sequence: TGTGCCTGGACCGAGAACAGGGGTCACACCGGGGAGCTGTTTTTT. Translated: CAWTENRGHTGELFF.

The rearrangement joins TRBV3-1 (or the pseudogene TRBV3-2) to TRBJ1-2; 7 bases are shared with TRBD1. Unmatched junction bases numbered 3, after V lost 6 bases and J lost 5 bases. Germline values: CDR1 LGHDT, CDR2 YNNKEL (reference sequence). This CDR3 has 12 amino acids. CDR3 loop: CASRGTDYGYTF. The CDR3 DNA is TGTGCCAGCAGGGGGACAGATTATGGCTACACCTTC.